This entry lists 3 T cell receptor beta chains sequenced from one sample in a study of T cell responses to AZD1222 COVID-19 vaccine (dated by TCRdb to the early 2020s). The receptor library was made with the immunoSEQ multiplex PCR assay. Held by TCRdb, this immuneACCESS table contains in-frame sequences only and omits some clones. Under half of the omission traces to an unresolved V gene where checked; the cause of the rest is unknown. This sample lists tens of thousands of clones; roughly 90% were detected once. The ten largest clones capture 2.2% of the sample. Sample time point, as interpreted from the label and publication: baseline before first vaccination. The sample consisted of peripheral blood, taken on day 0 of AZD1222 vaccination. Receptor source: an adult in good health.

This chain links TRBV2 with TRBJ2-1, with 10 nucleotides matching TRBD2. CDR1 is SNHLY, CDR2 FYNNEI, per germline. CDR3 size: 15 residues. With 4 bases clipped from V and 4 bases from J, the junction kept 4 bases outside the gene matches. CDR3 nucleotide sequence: TGTGCCAGCAGTGGGCTAGCGGGGGTTTACAATGAGCAGTTCTTC. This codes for CASSGLAGVYNEQFF.

CDR3 DNA sequence: TGTGCCAGCAGCTTAGGGGTACAGGGTCATGGGGCTTTCTTT. Residues: CASSLGVQGHGAFF. The chain employs TRBV7-9 and TRBJ1-1, with TRBD1 as a possible D gene (6 bases). The CDR3 runs 14 residues. In germline, CDR1 is SEHNR, CDR2 FQNEAQ (reference sequence). The V end was cut by 1 base, the J end by 11 bases, with 17 bases between. Filled out from reference TRBV7-9 and TRBJ1-1, the complete variable domain reads DTGVSQNPRHKITKRGQNVTFRCDPISEHNRLYWYRQTLGQGPEFLTYFQNEAQLEKSRLLSDRFSAERPKGSFSTLEIQRTEQGDSAMYLCASSLGVQGHGAFFGQGTRLTVV.

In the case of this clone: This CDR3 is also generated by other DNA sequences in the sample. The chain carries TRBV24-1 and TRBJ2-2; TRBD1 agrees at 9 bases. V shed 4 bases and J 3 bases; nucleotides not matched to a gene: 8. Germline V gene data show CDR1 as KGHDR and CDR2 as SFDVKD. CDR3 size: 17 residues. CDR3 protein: CATSDWTGAGDTGELFF. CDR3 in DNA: TGTGCCACCAGTGACTGGACAGGGGCAGGGGACACCGGGGAGCTGTTTTTT.